The 29 T cell receptor beta chains reported below all come from one sample, sequenced in a study of blood T cell repertoires in COVID-19. Measured with immunoSEQ multiplex PCR; TCRdb has only the in-frame clones, and not every one. The repertoire holds 200,000 to 250,000 clones, approximately 80% seen once, with 6% to 9.5% in the top ten. The sequencing input was peripheral blood. The receptors were sampled from a woman in her forties or fifties with acute or convalescent COVID-19.

The sample holds one count of this clone. The J gene is TRBJ1-2, the V gene TRBV30; no firm D call. The V gene lost 3 bases and the J gene lost 8 bases, with 13 bases spanning the gap. This CDR3 is 12 amino acids long. Germline CDR1 reads GTSNPN; CDR2 reads SVGIG (reference sequence). CDR3 in amino acids: CAWSLSVMGYTF. The DNA of the CDR3 is TGTGCCTGGAGCCTGAGTGTAATGGGCTACACCTTC.

The chain joins TRBV21-1 to TRBJ1-1. TRBV21-1 is noted as a pseudogene. This CDR3 contains 14 residues. DNA of the CDR3: TGTGCCCCCAGTCGGGGGAATAAAAACACTGAAGCTTTCTTT. It is translated as CAPSRGNKNTEAFF.

This clone was found once. The rearrangement joins TRBV7-9 to TRBJ2-5; 10 bases map to TRBD1. The CDR3 covers 15 residues. V lost 3 bases, J lost 5 bases, and 6 bases stayed unmatched. Germline V lookup: CDR1 SEHNR, CDR2 FQNEAQ (reference sequence). The CDR3 DNA sequence: TGTGCCAGCAGCTTCCCAAGGACAGGGGGGGAGACCCAGTACTTC. Its translation: CASSFPRTGGETQYF.

The chain employs TRBV7-2 and TRBJ1-5; TRBD1 agrees at 8 bases. The CDR3 has 14 residues. V shed 5 bases and J 3 bases; nucleotides not matched to a gene: 3. The germline V gene has CDR1 SGHTA and CDR2 FQGNSA. The CDR3 DNA sequence: TGTGCCAGCAGCACGACAGGGGCCAATCAGCCCCAGCATTTT. It encodes CASSTTGANQPQHF.

V usage is TRBV2 and J usage is TRBJ2-3; D is unclear. Per the germline V gene, CDR1 is SNHLY and CDR2 is FYNNEI. The CDR3 sequence is 13 residues long. Deletions cut 7 bases from V and 6 bases from J, with 14 bases between. This CDR3 reads CASTVSERDTQYF. The CDR3 nucleotides are TGTGCCAGCACCGTCTCGGAGAGGGATACGCAGTATTTT.

This clone was observed a few times. This chain links TRBV4-1 with TRBJ2-7; the D is unclear. Germline V CDR1 and CDR2: MGHRA, YSYEKL. The CDR3 length is 14 residues. V lost 1 base to trimming and J lost 0 bases, with 7 bases between them. This chain's CDR3 is CASSQVQSSYEQYF. CDR3 nucleotide sequence: TGCGCCAGCAGCCAAGTACAAAGCTCCTACGAGCAGTACTTC.

V and J are TRBV5-6 and TRBJ2-7; no definite D call. V gave up 3 bases and J gave up 0 bases, with 4 bases separating them. The CDR3 is 12 residues long. Germline V gives CDR1 SGHDT, CDR2 YYEEEE. The CDR3 loop is CASSWSSYEQYF. In DNA form, the CDR3 reads TGTGCCAGCAGCTGGAGCTCCTACGAGCAGTACTTC.

The chain joins TRBV18 to TRBJ1-2; TRBD1 aligns across 7 bases. CDR3 size: 14 residues. The V segment lost 2 bases and the J segment 3 bases; nucleotides outside the gene matches: 3. From germline, CDR1 is KGHSH and CDR2 LQKENI. The CDR3 nucleotides read TGTGCCAGCTCACCAAACAGGGGAGACTATGGCTACACCTTC. Its translation: CASSPNRGDYGYTF.

This chain connects TRBV19 to TRBJ2-5; no clear D. Germline assignment: CDR1 LNHDA and CDR2 SQIVND (reference sequence). The CDR3 spans 14 residues. V was trimmed by 6 bases and J by 2 bases, leaving 13 bases between them. Here the CDR3 reads CASRTNAFQETQYF. CDR3 DNA sequence: TGTGCCAGTAGAACTAACGCATTTCAAGAGACCCAGTACTTC.

The CDR3 sequence: CASIRSKSRGRGYTF. As DNA, the CDR3 is TGTGCCAGCATCCGATCTAAGTCGAGGGGGCGAGGCTACACCTTC. The genes are TRBV28 and TRBJ1-2; 7 bases line up with TRBD1. J was trimmed by 8 bases and V by 7 bases; bases with no gene match: 16. The CDR3 consists of 15 residues. The germline V gene has CDR1 MDHEN and CDR2 SYDVKM.

The chain is built from TRBV30 and TRBJ2-7; a possible D gene is TRBD1 (7 bases). The V end was cut by 2 bases, the J end by 5 bases, with 22 bases between. The CDR3 extends over 16 amino acids. CDR1 is GTSNPN, CDR2 SVGIG, per germline (reference sequence). The CDR3 loop is CAWSSSFRGELDEQYF. The DNA of the CDR3 is TGTGCCTGGAGTTCATCCTTCAGGGGGGAGCTAGACGAGCAGTACTTC.

The chain couples TRBV4-1 to TRBJ2-3, with 9 bases matching TRBD1. The CDR3 contains 15 residues. The germline V gene has CDR1 MGHRA and CDR2 YSYEKL. The V and J ends lost 5 bases and 6 bases, in that order; junction bases with no gene match: 9. CDR3 DNA: TGCGCCAGCAGCTTCCGGGACAGGGAAAGCGATACGCAGTATTTT. Translation: CASSFRDRESDTQYF.

Only one count was recorded for this clone. The same CDR3 also results from other DNA sequences found in this sample. The chain combines TRBV6-5 with TRBJ1-1; no definite D call. The CDR3 is made up of 12 amino acids. CDR1 and CDR2 from the germline V gene are MNHEY and SVGAGI. V was trimmed by 5 bases and J by 2 bases, leaving 6 bases between them. The CDR3: CASSTINTEAFF. Written as DNA, the CDR3 is TGTGCCAGCAGTACTATAAACACTGAAGCTTTCTTT.

The chain is built from TRBV2 and TRBJ2-1, with D maybe TRBD1 (6 bases). This CDR3 is built from 13 residues. CDR1 is SNHLY and CDR2 is FYNNEI in the germline V gene. Trimming removed 6 bases at V and 14 bases at J, with 20 bases between. The CDR3 bases are TGTGCCAGCAGGGAACAACAGGGCTCAATGAAGTTCTTC. This encodes CASREQQGSMKFF.

The rearrangement uses TRBV18 and TRBJ2-1, with 7 positions matching TRBD1. The CDR3 has 13 residues. Germline CDR1 and CDR2: KGHSH and LQKENI. V lost 8 bases to trimming and J lost 9 bases; unmatched junction nucleotides: 10. CDR3 coding DNA: TGTGCCAGCGCACGACAGGGTAGGGGTGAGCAGTTCTTC. Translated, it gives CASARQGRGEQFF.

The V call is TRBV29-1, the J call TRBJ1-4; 7 bases map to TRBD1. Germline V gene sequence: CDR1 SQVTM, CDR2 ANQGSEA. J lost 7 bases, V lost 4 bases, and 6 bases had no gene match. There are 13 residues in the CDR3. CDR3 sequence: CSVGTGTGEKLFF. DNA of the CDR3: TGCAGCGTTGGGACAGGCACTGGTGAAAAACTGTTTTTT.

This chain links TRBV4-3 with TRBJ2-7; D possibly corresponds to TRBD1 (5 bases). The germline V and J ends were trimmed by 0 bases and 5 bases, with 11 bases remaining between them. Germline CDR1 LGHNA, CDR2 YSLEER. The length of the CDR3 is 14 residues. The CDR3 loop reads CASSQDRQGNEQYF. CDR3 nucleotides: TGCGCCAGCAGCCAAGATCGTCAGGGAAACGAGCAGTACTTC.

The J gene is TRBJ1-5, the V gene TRBV27; the match to TRBD1 covers 9 bases. The V segment lost 4 bases and the J segment 7 bases; nucleotides outside the gene matches: 5. This CDR3 contains 14 residues. CDR1 MNHEY and CDR2 SMNVEV come from the germline V gene (reference sequence). CDR3 protein: CASSSGQGRQPQHF. In nucleotides, the CDR3 is TGTGCCAGCAGTTCGGGACAGGGTCGCCAGCCCCAGCATTTT.

This clone was seen only once. The genes are TRBV28 and TRBJ2-3, with D possibly being TRBD2 (6 bases). The CDR3 is 14 amino acids. CDR1 MDHEN and CDR2 SYDVKM come from the germline V gene. The ends were cut back, 7 bases at V and 2 bases at J, with 13 bases in the middle. The CDR3 sequence: CASTQEGITDTQYF. The CDR3 DNA is TGTGCCAGCACCCAGGAGGGTATCACAGATACGCAGTATTTT. Looking up the rest from reference TRBV28 and TRBJ2-3 gives the full variable domain: DVKVTQSSRYLVKRTGEKVFLECVQDMDHENMFWYRQDPGLGLRLIYFSYDVKMKEKGDIPEGYSVSREKKERFSLILESASTNQTSMYLCASTQEGITDTQYFGPGTRLTVL.

This chain joins TRBV12-3 or TRBV12-4 and TRBJ1-1; D unresolved. V lost 5 bases, J lost 4 bases, and 11 bases lay in between. CDR3 length: 13 residues. CDR3 residues: CASSLQVGTEAFF. CDR3 DNA: TGTGCCAGCAGTCTGCAGGTCGGCACTGAAGCTTTCTTT.

The gene calls are TRBV9 and TRBJ2-2; no firm D call. The CDR3 is made up of 13 amino acids. V was pared by 0 bases and J by 5 bases, with 5 bases between. Germline V gives CDR1 SGDLS, CDR2 YYNGEE. This chain's CDR3 is CASSVGRTGELFF. In nucleotides, the CDR3 is TGTGCCAGCAGCGTAGGTAGAACCGGGGAGCTGTTTTTT. Based on the CDR3 plus reference TRBV9 and TRBJ2-2, the full variable domain is DSGVTQTPKHLITATGQRVTLRCSPRSGDLSVYWYQQSLDQGLQFLIQYYNGEERAKGNILERFSAQQFPDLHSELNLSSLELGDSALYFCASSVGRTGELFFGEGSRLTVL.

This sequence joins TRBV7-8 and TRBJ2-2; a weak D match, TRBD2 (6 bases). The CDR3 spans 16 residues. V was cut by 1 base and J by 8 bases, with 17 bases left in between. Looked up from germline, CDR1 is SGHVS and CDR2 is FQNEAQ. As DNA, the CDR3 is TGTGCCAGCAGCTTAGTTGGAGGGAGTTTTTTAGGGGAGCTGTTTTTT. Translating it yields CASSLVGGSFLGELFF.

The V and J genes are TRBV11-2 and TRBJ1-6; TRBD1 matches 7 bases. V gave up 0 bases and J gave up 5 bases; unmatched junction bases: 1. CDR3 length equals 15 residues. Germline V gives CDR1 SGHAT, CDR2 FQNNGV. In nucleotides, the CDR3 is TGTGCCAGCAGCTTAGAGGGACAGAATAATTCACCCCTCCACTTT. Protein product: CASSLEGQNNSPLHF.

This clone was seen a single time. The chain carries TRBV18 and TRBJ1-4; no firm D call. V dropped 0 bases and J dropped 4 bases, with 12 bases sitting between them. Germline assignment: CDR1 KGHSH and CDR2 LQKENI. The CDR3 has 16 residues. CDR3 protein: CASSPPDYGINEKLFF. The CDR3 DNA reads TGTGCCAGCTCACCACCGGATTACGGGATTAATGAAAAACTGTTTTTT.

This clone has a handful of counts. The V call is TRBV27, the J call TRBJ1-6; 7 positions agree with TRBD1. The CDR3 sequence is 13 residues long. The germline CDR1 and CDR2 sequences are MNHEY and SMNVEV (reference sequence). The V segment lost 4 bases and the J segment 11 bases; nucleotides outside the gene matches: 5. For the CDR3, the DNA is TGTGCCAGCAGTTCCCCTGACAGGGCACCCCTCCACTTT. It encodes CASSSPDRAPLHF.

The chain employs TRBV7-8 and TRBJ2-5; TRBD1 matches 9 bases. The ends lost 5 bases at V and 5 bases at J; junction bases unmatched: 9. In germline, CDR1 is SGHVS, CDR2 FQNEAQ. The CDR3 length is 15 residues. For the CDR3, the DNA is TGTGCCAGCAGCGTAACACAGGGGGCATGGGAGACCCAGTACTTC. It yields the protein CASSVTQGAWETQYF. The variable domain in full, completed from reference TRBV7-8 and TRBJ2-5, reads GAGVSQSPRYKVAKRGQDVALRCDPISGHVSLFWYQQALGQGPEFLTYFQNEAQLDKSGLPSDRFFAERPEGSVSTLKIQRTQQEDSAVYLCASSVTQGAWETQYFGPGTRLLVL.

This sequence joins TRBV6-6 and TRBJ1-4; 8 nucleotides match TRBD1. The CDR3 has 14 residues. Germline trimming cut 5 bases from V and 8 bases from J; bases unmatched to any gene: 7. Germline CDR1 MNHNY, CDR2 SVGAGI (reference sequence). Written as DNA, the CDR3 is TGTGCCAGCAGTCCATACCGGACAGGGGAAAAACTGTTTTTT. Its translation: CASSPYRTGEKLFF.

The chain employs TRBV7-8 and TRBJ1-1; no firm D call. This CDR3 spans 14 amino acids. CDR1 SGHVS and CDR2 FQNEAQ come from the germline V gene. The ends were cut back, 5 bases at V and 7 bases at J, with 17 bases in the middle. The chain's CDR3 is CASSPGPTRVEAFF. Written as DNA, the CDR3 is TGTGCCAGCAGCCCCGGGCCAACGAGGGTTGAAGCTTTCTTT.

V and J are TRBV28 and TRBJ2-1, with D perhaps matching TRBD2 (6 bases). Germline V gene data show CDR1 as MDHEN and CDR2 as SYDVKM. V lost 6 bases to trimming and J lost 7 bases, with 16 bases between them. This CDR3 is built from 14 residues. The DNA for the CDR3 is TGTGCCAGCAGCCCGGTTAGCGGTCGAAATGAGCAGTTCTTC. Translation: CASSPVSGRNEQFF.